The next 2 T cell receptor beta chains were all read from a single sample in a study of blood T cell repertoires in COVID-19. Repertoires were generated with immunoSEQ multiplex PCR, while TCRdb's copy carries only in-frame clones and drops some. This table holds under 70,000 clones, under 80% found once. The source material was peripheral blood. All receptors come from a man in his fifties or sixties with acute or convalescent COVID-19.

V gene TRBV5-1 combines with J gene TRBJ2-1; 7 positions agree with TRBD1. The CDR3 sequence is 15 residues long. The trim removed 1 base at V and 4 bases at J, leaving 5 bases unmatched. CDR1 SGHRS and CDR2 YFSETQ come from the germline V gene. CDR3 region: CASSLSGTDYNEQFF. The CDR3 nucleotides are TGCGCCAGCAGCTTGTCCGGGACAGATTACAATGAGCAGTTCTTC.

J is TRBJ1-2 and V is TRBV6-6; the D gene is possibly TRBD1 (6 bases). The CDR3 spans 13 residues. Germline lookup yields CDR1 MNHNY and CDR2 SVGAGI (reference sequence). The V gene lost 6 bases and the J gene lost 1 base, with 9 bases spanning the gap. DNA of the CDR3: TGTGCCAGCAGCCACAGGGATAACTATGGCTACACCTTC. This sequence encodes CASSHRDNYGYTF.